Listed below are T cell receptor beta chains from one sample, sequenced in a study of blood T cell repertoires in COVID-19. The protocol was immunoSEQ multiplex PCR, while the TCRdb copy is restricted to in-frame clones and leaves out a portion. Of some 210,000 clones in the sample, 82% are singletons; the top ten hold approximately 12%. Sequenced material: peripheral blood. These receptors all stem from a middle-aged woman with acute or convalescent COVID-19. Each CDR3 is given with its conserved first and last residue.

TRBJ2-5 | TRBV7-2 | CASSLSLRRGTQETQYF
TRBJ2-2 | TRBV7-9 | CASSLTGELFF
TRBJ2-3 | TRBV14 | CASSHADTQYF
TRBJ2-1 | TRBV24-1 | CATSVQGASYNEQFF
TRBJ1-4 | TRBV19 | CASSIPGAQADEKLFF
TRBJ1-5 | TRBV12-5 | CAKRDRVKMGNQPQHF
TRBJ1-1 | TRBV29-1 | CSGGQTTEAFF
TRBJ2-1 | TRBV9 | CASSDARISSYNEQFF
TRBJ1-6 | TRBV3-1/TRBV3-2 | CASGTGVYNSPLHF
TRBJ2-2 | TRBV7-2 | CASSLAGSNTGELFF
TRBJ2-1 | TRBV29-1 | CSVNRLANNEQFF
TRBJ1-1 | TRBV11-2 | CASRVSTEAFF
TRBJ2-1 | TRBV7-6 | CASSPSNPGLNNEQFF
TRBJ2-3 | TRBV4-1 | CASSQESRPDTQYF
TRBJ1-1 | TRBV12-5 | CASGLENTEAFF
TRBJ2-1 | TRBV9 | CASSVYGSYNEQFF
TRBJ1-3 | TRBV5-1 | CASSLTASGNTIYF
TRBJ1-1 | TRBV5-5 | CASKGSGTGVLAFF
TRBJ2-1 | TRBV18 | CASSPQTPGDPYNEQFF
TRBJ2-7 | TRBV15 | CATSRDPAGPSHYEQYF
TRBJ2-7 | TRBV30 | CAWSVGGKVYEQYF
TRBJ2-1 | TRBV19 | CATQAGSSYNEQFF
TRBJ2-5 | TRBV19 | CASSIGTGGETQYF
TRBJ2-1 | TRBV5-4 | CASSRGGISGRASNEQFF
TRBJ1-2 | TRBV6-6 | CASSYPQGKYGYTF
TRBJ1-6 | TRBV7-8 | CASSPGAPSLHF
TRBJ2-1 | TRBV5-1 | CASSIGTSGRDEQFF
TRBJ2-5 | TRBV7-2 | CASSPGRSGGAGETQYF
TRBJ2-7 | TRBV3-1/TRBV3-2 | CASSPIGTEPFYEQYF
TRBJ2-1 | TRBV29-1 | CSVETRVHTSYNEQFF
TRBJ1-2 | TRBV7-2 | CASSLGGQGAYGYTF
TRBJ2-3 | TRBV7-2 | CASSSPRGLWDTQYF
TRBJ1-2 | TRBV15 | CATSRGDREDYYGYTF
TRBJ2-3 | TRBV11-2 | CASSLDRTSGGTDTQYF
TRBJ2-7 | TRBV10-3 | CAIRGQTNYEQYF
TRBJ2-5 | TRBV9 | CARSVGGGTQYF
TRBJ2-7 | TRBV24-1 | CATSDLGQPYEQYF
TRBJ2-4 | TRBV19 | CASSLAKNIQYF
TRBJ1-1 | TRBV5-6 | CASSTRTTGGRNTEAFF